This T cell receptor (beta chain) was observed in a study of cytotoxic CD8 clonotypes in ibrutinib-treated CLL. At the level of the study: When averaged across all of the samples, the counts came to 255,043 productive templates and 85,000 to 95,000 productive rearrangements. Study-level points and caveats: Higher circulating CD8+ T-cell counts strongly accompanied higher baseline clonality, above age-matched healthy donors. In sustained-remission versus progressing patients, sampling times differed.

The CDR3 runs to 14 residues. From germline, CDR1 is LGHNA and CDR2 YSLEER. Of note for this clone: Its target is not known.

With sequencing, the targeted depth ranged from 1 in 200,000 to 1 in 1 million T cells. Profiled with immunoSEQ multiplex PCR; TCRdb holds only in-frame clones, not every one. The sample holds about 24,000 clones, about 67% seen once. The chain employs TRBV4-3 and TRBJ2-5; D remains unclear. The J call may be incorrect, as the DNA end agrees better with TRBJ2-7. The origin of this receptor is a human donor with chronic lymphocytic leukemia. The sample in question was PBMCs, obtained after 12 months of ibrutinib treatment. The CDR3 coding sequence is TGCGCCAGCAGCCAGACCAGACTGACCTACGAGCAGTACTTC. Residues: CASSQTRLTYEQYF.